This T cell receptor beta chain was identified in a study of lung T cells in sarcoidosis with Löfgren's syndrome. Turning to the study itself: Bronchoalveolar lavage fluid in sarcoidosis accumulates CD4+ T cells. Study results and caveats: Löfgren's syndrome patients reportedly showed greatest TRAV12-1 and TRBV2 expansion versus controls. Shared TRAV12-1 and TRBV2 CDR3 motifs across Löfgren's syndrome patients reportedly suggested public CD4+ TCRs. Paired TRAV12-1/TRBV2 TCRs showed CDR3 homology and preferential pairing.

TCRdb reprocessed the reads with MiXCR, giving one entry per CDR3 protein. Of approximately 2,200 distinct CDR3 sequences listed, approximately 22% are singletons. In the case of this clonotype: No antigen is known for it. The final CDR3 position lacks the conserved phenylalanine or tryptophan, pointing to a likely read error.

V gave up 2 bases and J gave up 6 bases, with 11 bases separating them. The V gene's germline CDR1 is SGHAT and CDR2 FQNNGV. The CDR3 contains 14 residues. The chain uses TRBV11-2 and TRBJ2-4; no clear D gene. Material for sequencing was CD4+ T cells from bronchoalveolar lavage. The receptor was derived from a human donor with sarcoidosis (Löfgren's syndrome or another form), or a control subject (not recorded which). CDR3 protein: CASSLSTLSNIQYP. The CDR3 DNA sequence: TGTGCCAGCAGCTTATCGACCCTGTCAAACATTCAGTACCCC.